This T cell receptor (beta chain) originates from a study of blood T cells in healthy people across ages. V lost 3 bases, J lost 0 bases, and 30 bases lay in between. CDR3 length: 22 residues. Germline CDR1 reads SGHVT; CDR2 reads SQSDAQ. It was with a sample-barcoded 5' primer and a J-beta primer mix that a second PCR of about 6 to 12 cycles was run. MiXCR, run by TCRdb on the 5' RACE reads, gives a single entry per CDR3 protein. This repertoire shows hundreds of thousands of distinct CDR3 sequences, 35% to 50% found once; its top ten account for around 30%. Specimen: blood. This receptor was identified in a man aged 80 or over in good health. V gene TRBV7-4 combines with J gene TRBJ1-5; D is uncertain. The CDR3 bases are TGTGCCAGCAGCTTTTTTTTGGCTCAAAGGAAAGATCTTGTTAATAGCAATCAGCCCCAGCATTTT. It yields the protein CASSFFLAQRKDLVNSNQPQHF.